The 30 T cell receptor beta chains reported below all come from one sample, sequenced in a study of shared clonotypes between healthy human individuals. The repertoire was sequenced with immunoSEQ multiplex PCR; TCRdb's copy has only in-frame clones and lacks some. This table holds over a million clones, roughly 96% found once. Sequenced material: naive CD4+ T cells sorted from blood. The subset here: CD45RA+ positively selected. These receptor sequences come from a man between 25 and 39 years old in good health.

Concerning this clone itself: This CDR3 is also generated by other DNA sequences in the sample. CDR3 nucleotides: TGTGCCAGCAGTTTATCAGGGTTCGGAAATCAGCCCCAGCATTTT. Translation gives CASSLSGFGNQPQHF. The V call is TRBV28, the J call TRBJ1-5; TRBD1 is a possible D gene (5 bases). The CDR3 loop spans 15 amino acids. Trimming cost V 1 base and J 4 bases, with 11 bases left between them. The germline V gene encodes CDR1 MDHEN and CDR2 SYDVKM.

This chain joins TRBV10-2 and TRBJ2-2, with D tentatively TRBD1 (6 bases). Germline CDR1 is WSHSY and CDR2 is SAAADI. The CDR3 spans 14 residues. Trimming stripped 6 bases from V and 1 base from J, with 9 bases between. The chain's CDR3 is CASRGTLNTGELFF. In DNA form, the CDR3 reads TGCGCCAGCAGGGGGACACTGAACACCGGGGAGCTGTTTTTT.

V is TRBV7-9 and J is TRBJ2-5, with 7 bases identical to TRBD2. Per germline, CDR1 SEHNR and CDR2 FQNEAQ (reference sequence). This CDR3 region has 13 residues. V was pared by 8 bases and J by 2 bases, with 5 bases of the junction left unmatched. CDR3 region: CASGRDYQETQYF. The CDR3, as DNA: TGTGCCAGCGGGAGGGACTATCAAGAGACCCAGTACTTC.

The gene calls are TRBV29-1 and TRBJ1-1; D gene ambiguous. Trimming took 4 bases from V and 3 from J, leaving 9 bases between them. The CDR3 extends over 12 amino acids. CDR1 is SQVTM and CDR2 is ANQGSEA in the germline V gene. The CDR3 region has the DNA TGCAGCGTTGGAATGTCACACACTGAAGCTTTCTTT. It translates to CSVGMSHTEAFF. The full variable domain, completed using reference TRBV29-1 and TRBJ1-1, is SAVISQKPSRDICQRGTSLTIQCQVDSQVTMMFWYRQQPGQSLTLIATANQGSEATYESGFVIDKFPISRPNLTFSTLTVSNMSPEDSSIYLCSVGMSHTEAFFGQGTRLTVV.

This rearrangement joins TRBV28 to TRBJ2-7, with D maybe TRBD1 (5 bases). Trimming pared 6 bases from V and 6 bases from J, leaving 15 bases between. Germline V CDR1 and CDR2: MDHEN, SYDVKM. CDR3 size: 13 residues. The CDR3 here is CASRRPARGEQYF. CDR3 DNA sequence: TGTGCCAGCAGACGTCCGGCTAGGGGCGAGCAGTACTTC.

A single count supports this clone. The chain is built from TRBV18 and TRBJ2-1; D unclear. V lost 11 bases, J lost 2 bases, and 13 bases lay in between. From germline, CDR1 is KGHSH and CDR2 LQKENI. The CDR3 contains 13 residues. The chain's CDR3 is CAGGPSTYNEQFF. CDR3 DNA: TGTGCCGGTGGCCCTTCAACCTACAATGAGCAGTTCTTC.

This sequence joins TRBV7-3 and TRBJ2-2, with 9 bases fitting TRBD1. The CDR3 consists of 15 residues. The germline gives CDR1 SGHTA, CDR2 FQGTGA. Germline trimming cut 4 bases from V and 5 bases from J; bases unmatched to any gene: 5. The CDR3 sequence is CASSSGQGYTGELFF. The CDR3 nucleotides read TGTGCCAGCAGCTCAGGACAGGGGTATACCGGGGAGCTGTTTTTT.

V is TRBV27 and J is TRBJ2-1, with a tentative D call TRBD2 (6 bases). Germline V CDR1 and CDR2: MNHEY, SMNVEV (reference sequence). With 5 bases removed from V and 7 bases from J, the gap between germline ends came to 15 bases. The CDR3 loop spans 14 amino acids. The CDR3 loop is CASSPAWGVNEQFF. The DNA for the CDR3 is TGTGCCAGCAGTCCCGCTTGGGGGGTGAATGAGCAGTTCTTC.

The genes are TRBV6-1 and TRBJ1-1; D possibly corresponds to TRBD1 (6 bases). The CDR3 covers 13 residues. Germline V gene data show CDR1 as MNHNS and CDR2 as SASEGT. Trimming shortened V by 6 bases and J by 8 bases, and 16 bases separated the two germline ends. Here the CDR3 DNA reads TGTGCCAGCAGAGGTACAGGGTCAGGAGAAGCTTTCTTT. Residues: CASRGTGSGEAFF.

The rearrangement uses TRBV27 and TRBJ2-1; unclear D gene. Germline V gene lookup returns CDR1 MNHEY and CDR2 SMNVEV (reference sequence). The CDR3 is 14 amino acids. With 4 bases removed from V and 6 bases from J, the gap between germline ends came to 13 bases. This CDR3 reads CASSSERLLNEQFF. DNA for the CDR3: TGTGCCAGCAGTTCAGAACGGCTACTCAATGAGCAGTTCTTC.

This CDR3 reads CASSFLAPYNEQFF. The CDR3 region has the DNA TGTGCCAGCAGTTTTTTAGCTCCCTACAATGAGCAGTTCTTC. The chain combines TRBV28 with TRBJ2-1, with D unclear. Germline V lookup: CDR1 MDHEN, CDR2 SYDVKM. The V end lost 3 bases, the J end lost 2 bases, and 8 bases lay between the germline ends. The CDR3 is made up of 14 amino acids.

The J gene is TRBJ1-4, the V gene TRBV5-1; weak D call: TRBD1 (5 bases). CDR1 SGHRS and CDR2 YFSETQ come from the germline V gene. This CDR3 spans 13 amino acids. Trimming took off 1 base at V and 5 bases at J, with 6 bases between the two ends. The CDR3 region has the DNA TGCGCCAGCAGCTTGAAGGGGAATGAAAAACTGTTTTTT. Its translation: CASSLKGNEKLFF.

The CDR3 region is CASSLLQSGTEAFF. The CDR3 DNA follows: TGTGCCAGCAGCTTACTGCAAAGCGGGACTGAAGCTTTCTTT. The chain couples TRBV11-2 to TRBJ1-1; D ambiguous. The ends were cut back, 2 bases at V and 5 bases at J, with 12 bases in the middle. CDR1 is SGHAT, CDR2 FQNNGV, per germline. The CDR3 has 14 amino acids.

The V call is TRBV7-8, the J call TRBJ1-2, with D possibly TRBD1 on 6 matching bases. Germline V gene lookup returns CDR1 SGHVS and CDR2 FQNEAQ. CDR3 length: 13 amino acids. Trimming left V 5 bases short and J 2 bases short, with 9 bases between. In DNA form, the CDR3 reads TGTGCCAGCAGCCCTGGACAGAACTATGGCTACACCTTC. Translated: CASSPGQNYGYTF.

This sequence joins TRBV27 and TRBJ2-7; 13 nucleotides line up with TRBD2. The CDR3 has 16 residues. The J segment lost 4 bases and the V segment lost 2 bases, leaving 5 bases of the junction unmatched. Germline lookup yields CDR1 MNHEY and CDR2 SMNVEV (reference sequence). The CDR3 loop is CASSLKGLAGPYEQYF. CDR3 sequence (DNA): TGTGCCAGCAGTTTAAAGGGACTAGCGGGACCTTACGAGCAGTACTTC.

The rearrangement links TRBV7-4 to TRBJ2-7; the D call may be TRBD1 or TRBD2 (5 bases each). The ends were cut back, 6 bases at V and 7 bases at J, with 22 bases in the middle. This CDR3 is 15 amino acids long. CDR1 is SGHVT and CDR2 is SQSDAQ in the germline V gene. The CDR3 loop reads CASSPTERGKKEQYF. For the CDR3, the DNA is TGTGCCAGCAGTCCCACAGAGAGGGGAAAAAAAGAGCAGTACTTC.

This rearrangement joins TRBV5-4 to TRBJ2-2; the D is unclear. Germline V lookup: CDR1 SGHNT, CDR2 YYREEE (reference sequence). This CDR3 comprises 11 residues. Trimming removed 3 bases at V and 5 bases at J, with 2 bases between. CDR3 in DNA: TGTGCCAGCAGCTATACCGGGGAGCTGTTTTTT. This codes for CASSYTGELFF.

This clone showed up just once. The CDR3 spells CASSENGNSNQPQHF. In DNA, the CDR3 is TGTGCCAGCAGCGAAAATGGGAATAGCAATCAGCCCCAGCATTTT. The chain couples TRBV11-2 to TRBJ1-5; the D is unclear. This CDR3 is built from 15 residues. Trimming cost V 5 bases and J 0 bases, with 11 bases left between them. Germline-derived CDR1 and CDR2 are SGHAT and FQNNGV. Together with reference TRBV11-2 and TRBJ1-5, the CDR3 gives the full variable domain: EAGVAQSPRYKIIEKRQSVAFWCNPISGHATLYWYQQILGQGPKLLIQFQNNGVVDDSQLPKDRFSAERLKGVDSTLKIQPAKLEDSAVYLCASSENGNSNQPQHFGDGTRLSIL.

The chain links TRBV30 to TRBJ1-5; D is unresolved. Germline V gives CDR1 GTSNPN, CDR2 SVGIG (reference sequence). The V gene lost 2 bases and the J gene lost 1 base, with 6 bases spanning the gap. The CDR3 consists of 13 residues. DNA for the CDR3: TGTGCCTGGAGTCGAACCAGCAATCAGCCCCAGCATTTT. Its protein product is CAWSRTSNQPQHF. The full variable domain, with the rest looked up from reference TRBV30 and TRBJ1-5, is SQTIHQWPATLVQPVGSPLSLECTVEGTSNPNLYWYRQAAGRGLQLLFYSVGIGQISSEVPQNLSASRPQDRQFILSSKKLLLSDSGFYLCAWSRTSNQPQHFGDGTRLSIL.

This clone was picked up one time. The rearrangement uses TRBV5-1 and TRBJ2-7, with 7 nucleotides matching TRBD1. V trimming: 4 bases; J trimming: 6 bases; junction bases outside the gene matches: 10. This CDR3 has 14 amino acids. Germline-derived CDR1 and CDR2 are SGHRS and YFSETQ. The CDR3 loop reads CASSGQVPVVEQYF. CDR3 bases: TGCGCCAGCAGCGGACAGGTCCCAGTAGTCGAGCAGTACTTC. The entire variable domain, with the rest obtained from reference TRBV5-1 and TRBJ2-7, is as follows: KAGVTQTPRYLIKTRGQQVTLSCSPISGHRSVSWYQQTPGQGLQFLFEYFSETQRNKGNFPGRFSGRQFSNSRSEMNVSTLELGDSALYLCASSGQVPVVEQYFGPGTRLTVT.

The CDR3 protein is CASSSPGFYSYEQYF. CDR3 nucleotide sequence: TGTGCCAGCAGTTCTCCGGGATTTTACTCCTACGAGCAGTACTTC. The V and J genes are TRBV28 and TRBJ2-7; D may be TRBD2 (5 bases). The germline V gene encodes CDR1 MDHEN and CDR2 SYDVKM. The CDR3 is 15 amino acids. The V gene lost 4 bases and the J gene lost 0 bases, with 13 bases spanning the gap. Based on the CDR3 plus reference TRBV28 and TRBJ2-7, the full variable domain is DVKVTQSSRYLVKRTGEKVFLECVQDMDHENMFWYRQDPGLGLRLIYFSYDVKMKEKGDIPEGYSVSREKKERFSLILESASTNQTSMYLCASSSPGFYSYEQYFGPGTRLTVT.

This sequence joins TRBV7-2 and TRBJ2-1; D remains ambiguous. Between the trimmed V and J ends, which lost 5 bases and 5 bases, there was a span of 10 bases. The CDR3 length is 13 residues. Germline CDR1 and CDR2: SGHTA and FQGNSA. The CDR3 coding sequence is TGTGCCAGCAGCACCCTAGGAAACAATGAGCAGTTCTTC. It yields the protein CASSTLGNNEQFF. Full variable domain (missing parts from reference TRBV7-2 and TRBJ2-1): GAGVSQSPSNKVTEKGKDVELRCDPISGHTALYWYRQSLGQGLEFLIYFQGNSAPDKSGLPSDRFSAERTGGSVSTLTIQRTQQEDSAVYLCASSTLGNNEQFFGPGTRLTVL.

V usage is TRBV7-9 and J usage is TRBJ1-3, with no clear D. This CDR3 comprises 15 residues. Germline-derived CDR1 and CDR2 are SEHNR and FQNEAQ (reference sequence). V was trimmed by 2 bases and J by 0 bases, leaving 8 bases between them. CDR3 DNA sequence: TGTGCCAGCAGCTTAATAGACCCCTCTGGAAACACCATATATTTT. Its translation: CASSLIDPSGNTIYF.

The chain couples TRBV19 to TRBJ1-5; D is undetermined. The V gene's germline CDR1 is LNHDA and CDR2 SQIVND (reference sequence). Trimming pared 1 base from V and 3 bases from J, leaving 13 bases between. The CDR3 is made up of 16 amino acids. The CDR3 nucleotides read TGTGCCAGTAGTATAGTTGGAGGAAATGTCAATCAGCCCCAGCATTTT. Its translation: CASSIVGGNVNQPQHF.

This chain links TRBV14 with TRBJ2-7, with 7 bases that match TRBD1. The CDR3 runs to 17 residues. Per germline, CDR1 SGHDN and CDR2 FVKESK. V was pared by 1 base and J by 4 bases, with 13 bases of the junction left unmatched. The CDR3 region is CASSQGGAGTVVYEQYF. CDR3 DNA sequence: TGTGCCAGCAGCCAAGGAGGAGCCGGGACAGTAGTATACGAGCAGTACTTC.

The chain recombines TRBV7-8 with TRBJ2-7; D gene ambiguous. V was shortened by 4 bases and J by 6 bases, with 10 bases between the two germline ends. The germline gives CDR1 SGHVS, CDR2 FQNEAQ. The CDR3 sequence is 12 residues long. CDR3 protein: CASSSVSSEQYF. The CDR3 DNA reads TGTGCCAGCAGCTCCGTCAGTAGCGAGCAGTACTTC.

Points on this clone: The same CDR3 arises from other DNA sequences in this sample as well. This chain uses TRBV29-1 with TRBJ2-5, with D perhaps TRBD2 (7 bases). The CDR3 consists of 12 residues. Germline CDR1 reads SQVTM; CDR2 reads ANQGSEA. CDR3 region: CSVLRGGETQYF. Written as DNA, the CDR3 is TGCAGTGTCTTGAGGGGGGGGGAGACCCAGTACTTC.

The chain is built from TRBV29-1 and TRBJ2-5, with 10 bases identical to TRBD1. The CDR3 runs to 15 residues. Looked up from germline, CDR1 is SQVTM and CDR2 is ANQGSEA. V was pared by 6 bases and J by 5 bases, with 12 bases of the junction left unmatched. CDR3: CSVTPGTGVGETQYF. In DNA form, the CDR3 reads TGCAGCGTGACCCCCGGGACAGGGGTTGGGGAGACCCAGTACTTC.

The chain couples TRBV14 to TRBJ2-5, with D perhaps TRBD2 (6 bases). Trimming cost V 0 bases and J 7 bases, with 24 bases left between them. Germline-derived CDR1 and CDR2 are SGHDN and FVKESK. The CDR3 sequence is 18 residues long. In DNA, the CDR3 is TGTGCCAGCAGCCAAGACTTGGCGGGGCTTCGATACAAAGGGACCCAGTACTTC. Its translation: CASSQDLAGLRYKGTQYF.

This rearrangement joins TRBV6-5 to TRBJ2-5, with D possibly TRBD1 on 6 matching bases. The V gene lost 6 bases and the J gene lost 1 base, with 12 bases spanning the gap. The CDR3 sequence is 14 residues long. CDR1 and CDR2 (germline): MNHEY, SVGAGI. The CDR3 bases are TGTGCCAGCAGACGTGACAGGAGCCAAGAGACCCAGTACTTC. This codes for CASRRDRSQETQYF.